This T cell receptor beta chain derives from a study of T cells after posttransplantation cyclophosphamide. V gave up 6 bases and J gave up 4 bases, with 7 bases separating them. The germline V gene encodes CDR1 SGHAT and CDR2 FQNNGV. This CDR3 is 12 amino acids long. This clone was recorded at least ten times. Sequencing was performed with immunoSEQ multiplex PCR; in TCRdb, only in-frame clones are kept and a portion is missing. This repertoire holds under 45,000 clones, and none appear only once. This receptor was taken from a man younger than 45 in good health and a related stem cell transplant donor. What was sequenced was PBMCs. The gene calls are TRBV11-2 and TRBJ1-3; D gene unclear. CDR3 region: CASRYQGNTIYF. The CDR3 DNA is TGTGCCAGCAGGTACCAGGGAAACACCATATATTTT.